This is a list of T cell receptor beta chains from one sample in a study of cytomegalovirus exposure and HLA in healthy donors. Using immunoSEQ multiplex PCR, the repertoire was profiled, and TCRdb retains in-frame clones only, with some absent. The sample includes about 130,000 clones, approximately 80% of them seen just once. The sample comprised PBMCs. The receptors stem from a girl aged 2-10 years in good health and CMV-seronegative. The CDR3 runs from the conserved cysteine through the conserved F or W. D genes are given only for firm matches. Only part of the rows carry a size: once, few, many, or a class if the clone is expanded.

cdr3_length	clone_size	d_call	v_call	j_call	cdr3_nt	cdr3_aa
14	.	.	TRBV7-6	TRBJ1-1	TGTGCCAGCAGTGGAGGTAGCAGGTCAACTGAAGCTTTCTTT	CASSGGSRSTEAFF
13	.	.	TRBV5-5	TRBJ1-1	TGTGCCAGCAGCTCCCAGGGGAACACTGAAGCTTTCTTT	CASSSQGNTEAFF
13	once	TRBD2	TRBV7-3	TRBJ2-1	TGTGCCAGCAGCTTAAGCGGGGGGGTTGAGCAGTTCTTC	CASSLSGGVEQFF
12	.	TRBD1	TRBV7-9	TRBJ2-2	TGCGGGCAGGGGGATCGCACCGGGGAGCTGTTTTTT	CGQGDRTGELFF
14	.	TRBD1	TRBV27	TRBJ1-2	TGTGCCAGCAGTGGACAGGGAGGCCCGCATGGCTACACCTTC	CASSGQGGPHGYTF
17	.	TRBD1	TRBV7-2	TRBJ1-5	TGTGCCAGCAGCTTAGCTAGGGGACAGGGGTCCAATCAGCCCCAGCATTTT	CASSLARGQGSNQPQHF
11	.	TRBD1	TRBV29-1	TRBJ1-4	TGCAGCGTTGAAACAGGGGGCGAACTGTTTTTT	CSVETGGELFF
19	.	.	TRBV1	TRBJ1-3	TGCACCAGCAGCCATCATTGGGACAGATACCTAGTGAAAGGAAACACCATATATTTT	CTSSHHWDRYLVKGNTIYF
14	.	TRBD2	TRBV6-1	TRBJ2-7	TGTGCCAGCAGCTACCAGGGAGGGTCCTACGAGCAGTACTTC	CASSYQGGSYEQYF
10	.	.	TRBV30	TRBJ2-1	TGTGCCTGGAGAGCGTATGAGCAGTTCTTC	CAWRAYEQFF
16	.	.	TRBV28	TRBJ2-1	TGTGCCAGCAGTTTAAAGCCCCCGGGACACCACAATGAGCAGTTCTTC	CASSLKPPGHHNEQFF
16	.	TRBD2	TRBV4-2	TRBJ2-1	TGTGCCAGCAGCCAAGAAGATGGACTAGCTTCCAATGAGCAGTTCTTC	CASSQEDGLASNEQFF
16	once	.	TRBV4-1	TRBJ1-1	TGCGCCAGCAGCCAAGCCAACAGTATCATGAACACTGAAGCTTTCTTT	CASSQANSIMNTEAFF
13	few	.	TRBV7-9	TRBJ1-1	TGTGCCAGCAGCTTAAACGGGGACACTGAAGCTTTCTTT	CASSLNGDTEAFF
14	.	TRBD1	TRBV29-1	TRBJ1-1	TGCAGCGTTGAATTTCTCGACAGGGCCACTGAAGCTTTCTTT	CSVEFLDRATEAFF
18	.	.	TRBV21-1	TRBJ1-2	TGTGCCAGCAGCAAGCCCCACGGCCGGATCAGCGATAACTATGGCTACACCTTC	CASSKPHGRISDNYGYTF
14	few	.	TRBV30	TRBJ2-3	TGTGCCTGGAGTGGTTCTAGCGTGGGAGATACGCAGTATTTT	CAWSGSSVGDTQYF
13	.	.	TRBV19	TRBJ2-1	TGTGCCAGTAGTATGTCCCTTGACAATGAGCAGTTCTTC	CASSMSLDNEQFF
14	.	.	TRBV4-2	TRBJ1-5	TGTGCCAGCAGCCAAGATTTGTGGCAGGGCGGCGGGCATTTT	CASSQDLWQGGGHF
14	.	TRBD2	TRBV19	TRBJ2-7	TGTGCCAGTAGTACGAGCGGGGGGGACTACGAGCAGTACTTC	CASSTSGGDYEQYF
14	once	TRBD1	TRBV19	TRBJ2-3	TGTGCCAGTAAAATGACAGGGGGCACAGATACGCAGTATTTT	CASKMTGGTDTQYF
17	.	TRBD2	TRBV28	TRBJ2-2	TGTGCCAGCAGTGCGGGACTAGCGGGAGTACCTACCGGGGAGCTGTTTTTT	CASSAGLAGVPTGELFF
14	few	.	TRBV5-1	TRBJ2-2	TGCGCCAGCAGCTTGGACCGACAGGCCGGGGAGCTGTTTTTT	CASSLDRQAGELFF
13	.	TRBD1	TRBV7-6	TRBJ2-7	TGTGCCAGCAGCGCTGACAGGGTACGTGAGCAGTACTTC	CASSADRVREQYF
17	few	.	TRBV6-1	TRBJ1-3	TGTGCCAGCAGTGAGCCCCCAGACAGTGCTGTCGGAAACACCATATATTTT	CASSEPPDSAVGNTIYF
17	.	TRBD2	TRBV6-1	TRBJ2-7	TGTGCCAGCAGTGTACCGGCTAGCGGAGCCACCTCGTACGAGCAGTACTTC	CASSVPASGATSYEQYF
15	.	TRBD1	TRBV7-9	TRBJ1-6	TGTGCCAGCAGCTACGAGGGACAGGGCTGGGCACCCCTCCACTTT	CASSYEGQGWAPLHF
19	.	TRBD2	TRBV7-9	TRBJ2-1	TGTGCCAGCAGCACAGGACTCACGGGAGGGCCGTACTCCTACAATGAGCAGTTCTTC	CASSTGLTGGPYSYNEQFF
13	.	.	TRBV11-2	TRBJ1-4	TGTGCCAGCGAGGGAAAGACTAATGAAAAACTGTTTTTT	CASEGKTNEKLFF